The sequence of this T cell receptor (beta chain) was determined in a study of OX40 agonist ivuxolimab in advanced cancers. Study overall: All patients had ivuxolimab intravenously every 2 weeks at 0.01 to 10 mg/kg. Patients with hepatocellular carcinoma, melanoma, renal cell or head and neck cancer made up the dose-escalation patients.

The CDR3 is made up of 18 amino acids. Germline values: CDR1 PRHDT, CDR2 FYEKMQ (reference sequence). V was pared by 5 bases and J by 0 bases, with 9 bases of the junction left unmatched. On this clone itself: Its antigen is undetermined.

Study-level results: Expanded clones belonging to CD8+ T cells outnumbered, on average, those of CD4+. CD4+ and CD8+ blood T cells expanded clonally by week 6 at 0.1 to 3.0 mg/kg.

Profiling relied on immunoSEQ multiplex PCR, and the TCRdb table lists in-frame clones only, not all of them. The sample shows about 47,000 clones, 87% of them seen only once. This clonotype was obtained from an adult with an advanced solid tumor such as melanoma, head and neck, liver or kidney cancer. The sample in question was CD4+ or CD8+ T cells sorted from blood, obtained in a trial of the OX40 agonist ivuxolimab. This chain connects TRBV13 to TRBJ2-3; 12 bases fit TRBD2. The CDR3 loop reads CASSAALAGGFSTDTQYF. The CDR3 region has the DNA TGTGCCAGCAGCGCCGCACTAGCGGGAGGTTTTAGCACAGATACGCAGTATTTT.